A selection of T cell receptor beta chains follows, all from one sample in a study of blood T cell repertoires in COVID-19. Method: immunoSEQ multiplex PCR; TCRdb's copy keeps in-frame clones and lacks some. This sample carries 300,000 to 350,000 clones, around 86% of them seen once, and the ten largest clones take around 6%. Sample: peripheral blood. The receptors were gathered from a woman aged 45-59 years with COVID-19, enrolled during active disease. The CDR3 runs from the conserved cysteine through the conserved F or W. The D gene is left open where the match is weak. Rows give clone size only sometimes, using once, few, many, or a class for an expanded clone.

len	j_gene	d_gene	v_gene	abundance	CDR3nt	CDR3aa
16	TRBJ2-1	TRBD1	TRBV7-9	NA	TGTGCCAGCAGCTTAGAACAGGGGGCGGCTTACAATGAGCAGTTCTTC	CASSLEQGAAYNEQFF
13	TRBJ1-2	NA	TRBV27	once	TGTGCCAGCAGTTTATTCGGGGACTATGGCTACACCTTC	CASSLFGDYGYTF
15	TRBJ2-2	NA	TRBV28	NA	TGTGCCAGCAGTTTAGTGACAGGCCCCCAAGGGGAGCTGTTTTTT	CASSLVTGPQGELFF
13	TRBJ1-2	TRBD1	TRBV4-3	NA	TGCGCCAGCAGCCAATCCGGACAGGGCGGGTACACCTTC	CASSQSGQGGYTF
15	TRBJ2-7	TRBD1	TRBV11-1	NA	TGTGCCAGCAGCTTAAACAGGGGGAGCTCCTACGAGCAGTACTTC	CASSLNRGSSYEQYF
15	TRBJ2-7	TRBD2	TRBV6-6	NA	TGTGCCAGCACCCACCGGGGCGGGAGGGACGACGAGCAGTACTTC	CASTHRGGRDDEQYF
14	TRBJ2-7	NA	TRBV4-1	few	TGCGCCAGCAGCCAAGGCGCAGGGAAGGTCGAGCAGTACTTC	CASSQGAGKVEQYF
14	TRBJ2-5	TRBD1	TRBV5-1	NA	TGCGCCAGCAGCTGGACAGGGGCACAAGAGACCCAGTACTTC	CASSWTGAQETQYF
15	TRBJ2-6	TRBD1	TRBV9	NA	TGTGCCAGCAGCGTAGGACAGGGTGGGGCCAACGTCCTGACTTTC	CASSVGQGGANVLTF
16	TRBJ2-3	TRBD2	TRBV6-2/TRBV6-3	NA	TGTGCCAGCAGTTACGGAGCGGGAGGGCCCTCTGATACGCAGTATTTT	CASSYGAGGPSDTQYF
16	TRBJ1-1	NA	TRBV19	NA	TGTGCCAGTAGTATAGATCGTCGCAGGACTATCACTGAAGCTTTCTTT	CASSIDRRRTITEAFF
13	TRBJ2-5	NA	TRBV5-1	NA	TGCGCCAGCAGCTTAGGGGCGCAAGAGACCCAGTACTTC	CASSLGAQETQYF
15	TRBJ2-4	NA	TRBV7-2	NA	TGTGCCAGCAGCACTTCATCGGGTACCAAAAACATTCAGTACTTC	CASSTSSGTKNIQYF
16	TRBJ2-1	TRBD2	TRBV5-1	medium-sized	TGCGCCAGCAGCCTTCAAGGGATAGCGGGGTACAATGAGCAGTTCTTC	CASSLQGIAGYNEQFF
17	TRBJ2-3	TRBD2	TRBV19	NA	TGTGCCAGTAGTAGCGCCGGGACTAGCGGGACCTCAGATACGCAGTATTTT	CASSSAGTSGTSDTQYF
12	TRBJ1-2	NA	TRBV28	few	TGTGCCAGCAGACCTCCGGGGTTGGGCTACACCTTC	CASRPPGLGYTF
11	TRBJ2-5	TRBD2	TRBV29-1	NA	TGCAGCGTTGATGTGGGAGGGTCCCAGTACTTC	CSVDVGGSQYF
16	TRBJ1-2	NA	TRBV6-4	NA	TGTGCCAGCAGTGACTCGTATCAGGGCCGAACCTATGGCTACACCTTC	CASSDSYQGRTYGYTF
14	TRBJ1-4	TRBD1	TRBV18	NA	TGTGCCAGCTCACTTCGACAGGGTGGGGAAAAACTGTTTTTT	CASSLRQGGEKLFF
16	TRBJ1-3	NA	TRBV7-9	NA	TGTGCCAGCAGCTTAGAAGGGAGAATCTCTGGAAACACCATATATTTT	CASSLEGRISGNTIYF
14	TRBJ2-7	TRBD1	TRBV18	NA	TGTGCCAGCTCACGAACGGGACAGGCCTACGAGCAGTACTTC	CASSRTGQAYEQYF
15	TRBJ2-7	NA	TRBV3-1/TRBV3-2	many	TGTGCCAGCAGCCAAGATAGGAGGATCCACTACGAGCAGTACTTC	CASSQDRRIHYEQYF
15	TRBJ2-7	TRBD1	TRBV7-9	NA	TGTGCCAGCAGCTACACCGGGACAGGGGTCGACGAGCAGTACTTC	CASSYTGTGVDEQYF
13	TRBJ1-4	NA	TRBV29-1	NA	TGCAGCGTTGGATCGGGGTTGGGGGAAAAACTGTTTTTT	CSVGSGLGEKLFF
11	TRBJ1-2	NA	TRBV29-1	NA	TGCATGGGGGGGGCGGACTATGGCTACACCTTC	CMGGADYGYTF
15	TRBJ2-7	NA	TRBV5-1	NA	TGCGCCAGCAGCACACAGGGACTAACCGGAATCGAGCAGTACTTC	CASSTQGLTGIEQYF
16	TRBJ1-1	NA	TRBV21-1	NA	TGTGCCAGCGAAGAGGGTCCCTCTACCGGGACACAAGAAGCTTTCTTT	CASEEGPSTGTQEAFF
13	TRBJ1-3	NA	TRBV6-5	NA	TGTGCCAGCCTGGCGGCAGGGGGAAACACCATATATTTT	CASLAAGGNTIYF